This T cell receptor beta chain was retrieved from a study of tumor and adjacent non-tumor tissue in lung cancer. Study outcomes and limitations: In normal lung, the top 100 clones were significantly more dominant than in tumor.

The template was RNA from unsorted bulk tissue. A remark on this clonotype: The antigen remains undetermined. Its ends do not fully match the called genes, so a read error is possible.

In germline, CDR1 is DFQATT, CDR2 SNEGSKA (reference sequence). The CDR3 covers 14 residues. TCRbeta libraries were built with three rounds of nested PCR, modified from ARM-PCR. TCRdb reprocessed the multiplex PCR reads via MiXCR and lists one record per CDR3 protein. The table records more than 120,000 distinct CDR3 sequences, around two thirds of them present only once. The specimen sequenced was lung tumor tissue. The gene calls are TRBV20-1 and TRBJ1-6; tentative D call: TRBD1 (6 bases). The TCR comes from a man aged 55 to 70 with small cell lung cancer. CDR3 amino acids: CSASLGAGRSLLHF. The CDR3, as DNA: TGCAGTGCTAGCTTGGGGGCAGGACGATCACTCCTCCACTTT.